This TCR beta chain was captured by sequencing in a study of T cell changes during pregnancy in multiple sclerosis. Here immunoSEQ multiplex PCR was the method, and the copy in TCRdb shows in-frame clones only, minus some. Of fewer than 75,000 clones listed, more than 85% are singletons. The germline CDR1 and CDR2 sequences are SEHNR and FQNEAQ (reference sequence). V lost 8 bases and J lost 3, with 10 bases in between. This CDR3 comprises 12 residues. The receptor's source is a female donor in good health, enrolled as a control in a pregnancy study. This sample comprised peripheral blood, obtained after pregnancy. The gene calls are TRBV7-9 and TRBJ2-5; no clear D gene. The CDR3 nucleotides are TGTGCCAGCCGCGCCCAGGAAGAGACCCAGTACTTC. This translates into CASRAQEETQYF.